A few counts support the clone carrying this T cell receptor (beta chain). TCRdb re-called the 5' RACE reads through MiXCR, storing one row per CDR3 protein. Here the sample spans 500,000 or so distinct CDR3 sequences, approximately 14% being singletons. The data were obtained in a study of identical twins. The germline V gene encodes CDR1 ENHRY and CDR2 SYGVKD. The CDR3 totals 16 residues. V was trimmed by 0 bases and J by 1 base, leaving 12 bases between them. These same data were also listed under a study on yellow fever vaccine responses in identical twins.

The chain combines TRBV10-3 with TRBJ2-5, with D possibly matching TRBD1 (6 bases). This clonotype originated in a woman aged 18-29 years in good health. The source material was CD4+ T cells sorted from blood. Written as DNA, the CDR3 is TGTGCCATCAGTGAGTCGATCGCGACAGGCCAAGAGACCCAGTACTTC. It codes for CAISESIATGQETQYF.